Listed below are T cell receptor beta chains from one sample, sequenced in a study of blood T cell repertoires in COVID-19. Libraries were prepared by immunoSEQ multiplex PCR; TCRdb keeps only in-frame clonotypes and omits some of them. The repertoire holds approximately 120,000 clones, with roughly 90% as singletons. The material sequenced was peripheral blood. Source of these receptors: a man between 45 and 60 years old with COVID-19, enrolled during active disease. Both conserved end residues are part of each CDR3. A D gene is named only where the DNA matches it firmly. The size entry is marked missing in some rows and otherwise reads once, few, many or a size class.

d_call j_call clone_size v_call cdr3_aa cdr3_nt
- TRBJ1-1 few TRBV13 CASSLQGNEAFF TGTGCCAGCAGCTTACAGGGGAATGAAGCTTTCTTT
- TRBJ2-7 - TRBV28 CASSDSGSPAAQYF TGTGCCAGCAGTGACTCCGGGTCCCCCGCGGCGCAGTACTTC
TRBD1 TRBJ1-4 - TRBV7-9 CASSFVLGQNNEKLFF TGTGCCAGCAGCTTTGTTTTGGGACAGAACAATGAAAAACTGTTTTTT
- TRBJ1-1 - TRBV9 CASSVSMTNTEAFF TGTGCCAGCAGCGTAAGTATGACAAACACTGAAGCTTTCTTT
TRBD2 TRBJ2-2 - TRBV6-2/TRBV6-3 CASRPPYSGRAPNTGELFF TGTGCCAGCAGACCTCCTTATAGCGGGAGGGCTCCGAACACCGGGGAGCTGTTTTTT
- TRBJ2-1 few TRBV24-1 CATSAFNEQFF TGTGCCACCAGTGCCTTCAATGAGCAGTTCTTC
- TRBJ2-2 - TRBV9 CASSVAQGNTGELFF TGTGCCAGCAGCGTAGCTCAGGGGAACACCGGGGAGCTGTTTTTT
- TRBJ2-3 - TRBV10-3 CAILATDTQYF TGTGCCATCCTGGCCACAGATACGCAGTATTTT
- TRBJ1-4 - TRBV6-6 CASSPDRFTEKLFF TGTGCCAGCAGCCCCGACAGATTTACTGAAAAACTGTTTTTT
TRBD1 TRBJ1-4 - TRBV30 CAWSPRGRVNEKLFF TGTGCCTGGAGTCCCAGGGGGCGCGTCAATGAAAAACTGTTTTTT
TRBD2 TRBJ2-5 - TRBV19 CASSPRGREGRETQYF TGTGCCAGTAGTCCTCGTGGCAGGGAGGGAAGAGAGACCCAGTACTTC
- TRBJ1-1 - TRBV5-1 CASSIQGSTEAFF TGCGCCAGCAGTATCCAGGGGTCGACTGAAGCTTTCTTT
- TRBJ1-5 few TRBV7-9 CASSSLPGPQHF TGTGCCAGCAGCTCCCTTCCCGGGCCCCAGCATTTT
- TRBJ2-1 - TRBV7-8 CASSLGSDSYNEQFF TGTGCCAGCAGCTTAGGTTCAGACTCTTACAATGAGCAGTTCTTC
TRBD1 TRBJ1-2 - TRBV6-5 CASREDRVYGYTF TGTGCCAGCAGGGAGGACAGGGTCTATGGCTACACCTTC
TRBD1 TRBJ1-3 - TRBV5-6 CASTRRGRGNTIYF TGTGCCTCAACTCGGAGGGGGCGAGGAAACACCATATATTTT